These 32 T cell receptor beta chains came from one sample sequenced in a study of blood T cell repertoires in COVID-19. The table came from immunoSEQ multiplex PCR; TCRdb's copy has only in-frame clones and leaves some out. The table lists about 480,000 clones, around 89% of them singletons. Sequenced: PBMCs or T cells enriched from blood (not recorded which). The receptors come from a woman in her forties who had recovered from COVID-19.

This clone was seen just once. This sequence joins TRBV6-2 or TRBV6-3 and TRBJ1-1, with D possibly TRBD1 on 5 matching bases. Germline lookup yields CDR1 MNHEY and CDR2 SVGEGT. The CDR3 totals 13 residues. V was trimmed by 3 bases and J by 8 bases, leaving 13 bases between them. The CDR3 reads CASSYFDSKEAFF. The CDR3 DNA reads as TGTGCCAGCAGTTATTTTGACAGTAAAGAAGCTTTCTTT.

This clone was recorded a few times. V usage is TRBV5-1 and J usage is TRBJ2-5; possible D gene TRBD1, 5 bases. V was trimmed by 5 bases and J by 3 bases, leaving 14 bases between them. CDR1 is SGHRS, CDR2 YFSETQ, per germline. The CDR3 has 14 residues. The CDR3 nucleotides are TGCGCCAGCAGTCTCCGACAGCAGAAAGAGACCCAGTACTTC. Translation: CASSLRQQKETQYF.

V usage is TRBV5-1 and J usage is TRBJ2-2; 11 nucleotides align to TRBD2. The V segment lost 0 bases and the J segment 6 bases; nucleotides outside the gene matches: 4. Germline CDR1 SGHRS, CDR2 YFSETQ. The length of the CDR3 is 16 residues. CDR3 sequence reads: CASSLVRLAGSGELFF. As DNA, the CDR3 is TGCGCCAGCAGCTTGGTGCGACTAGCGGGATCCGGGGAGCTGTTTTTT.

This chain's CDR3 is CASSLQGGDTEAFF. CDR3 DNA: TGTGCCAGCAGCCTACAGGGGGGGGACACTGAAGCTTTCTTT. The rearrangement joins TRBV3-1 (or the pseudogene TRBV3-2) to TRBJ1-1, with 8 bases identical to TRBD1. The CDR3 loop spans 14 amino acids. The V segment lost 4 bases and the J segment 3 bases; nucleotides outside the gene matches: 4. Germline-derived CDR1 and CDR2 are LGHDT and YNNKEL (reference sequence).

The J gene is TRBJ2-3, the V gene TRBV29-1; 9 positions match TRBD2. The trim removed 2 bases at V and 3 bases at J, leaving 6 bases unmatched. Per the germline V gene, CDR1 is SQVTM and CDR2 is ANQGSEA. The CDR3 totals 15 residues. CDR3 sequence (DNA): TGCAGCGTTGAATTCTGGACTAGCGTTACAGATACGCAGTATTTT. Translated: CSVEFWTSVTDTQYF.

The chain recombines TRBV12-3 or TRBV12-4 with TRBJ2-1, with a possible D match to TRBD2 (5 bases). This CDR3 region has 12 residues. V lost 3 bases and J 10 bases, leaving 10 bases between the germline ends. DNA for the CDR3: TGTGCCAGCAGTTTGGTCGGGGAAGAGCAGTTCTTC. This translates into CASSLVGEEQFF.

The gene calls are TRBV7-9 and TRBJ2-1; TRBD2 aligns across 9 bases. Trimming cost V 1 base and J 5 bases; bases outside gene matches: 3. The CDR3 totals 15 residues. Germline V gene sequence: CDR1 SEHNR, CDR2 FQNEAQ (reference sequence). In DNA form, the CDR3 reads TGTGCCAGCAGCTTAGGCGGGAGGGCCAACAATGAGCAGTTCTTC. It translates to CASSLGGRANNEQFF.

The V and J genes are TRBV24-1 and TRBJ2-3, with 16 bases lining up with TRBD2. The V and J ends lost 0 bases and 4 bases, in that order; junction bases with no gene match: 3. The CDR3 length is 18 residues. CDR1 KGHDR and CDR2 SFDVKD come from the germline V gene. The DNA for the CDR3 is TGTGCCACCAGTGATTTGCCGGGACTAGCGGGAGGGCCAGATACGCAGTATTTT. It encodes CATSDLPGLAGGPDTQYF.

This chain's CDR3 is CASSLSRLAASGANVLTF. In DNA form, the CDR3 reads TGCGCCAGCAGCTTAAGTCGACTAGCGGCCTCTGGGGCCAACGTCCTGACTTTC. V gene TRBV5-1 combines with J gene TRBJ2-6; 9 nucleotides line up with TRBD2. J was trimmed by 0 bases and V by 2 bases; bases with no gene match: 6. Looked up from germline, CDR1 is SGHRS and CDR2 is YFSETQ. The CDR3 length is 18 residues. The whole variable domain, remainder taken from reference TRBV5-1 and TRBJ2-6, is KAGVTQTPRYLIKTRGQQVTLSCSPISGHRSVSWYQQTPGQGLQFLFEYFSETQRNKGNFPGRFSGRQFSNSRSEMNVSTLELGDSALYLCASSLSRLAASGANVLTFGAGSRLTVL.

The rearrangement links TRBV19 to TRBJ1-1, with 7 positions matching TRBD1. V lost 1 base, J lost 1 base, and 3 bases stayed unmatched. The CDR3 spans 15 residues. Germline V CDR1 and CDR2: LNHDA, SQIVND (reference sequence). This CDR3 reads CASSIVDRENTEAFF. The CDR3 DNA follows: TGTGCCAGTAGTATAGTAGACAGGGAGAACACTGAAGCTTTCTTT.

The rearrangement uses TRBV10-1 and TRBJ2-2; TRBD2 matches 9 bases. The CDR3 has 14 amino acids. Germline CDR1 and CDR2: WNHNN and SYGVQD (reference sequence). V was pared by 7 bases and J by 5 bases, with 5 bases of the junction left unmatched. CDR3 DNA sequence: TGCGCCAGCATAGTGCGGGAGGGAACCGGGGAGCTGTTTTTT. It encodes CASIVREGTGELFF.

The genes are TRBV5-1 and TRBJ2-5; a possible D gene is TRBD1 (5 bases). V dropped 0 bases and J dropped 5 bases, with 8 bases sitting between them. The CDR3 length is 13 residues. Germline assignment: CDR1 SGHRS and CDR2 YFSETQ. In nucleotides, the CDR3 is TGCGCCAGCAGCTTGGCAGGGTTGGAGACCCAGTACTTC. It specifies CASSLAGLETQYF.

This clone was picked up one time. This sequence joins TRBV7-9 and TRBJ2-5; 7 bases agree with TRBD1. Unmatched junction bases numbered 2, after V lost 2 bases and J lost 2 bases. Germline CDR1 and CDR2: SEHNR and FQNEAQ (reference sequence). The CDR3 covers 14 residues. For the CDR3, the DNA is TGTGCCAGCAGCTTAACGACAGGGCAAGAGACCCAGTACTTC. Translated: CASSLTTGQETQYF. The complete variable domain, with remaining parts taken from reference TRBV7-9 and TRBJ2-5, reads DTGVSQNPRHKITKRGQNVTFRCDPISEHNRLYWYRQTLGQGPEFLTYFQNEAQLEKSRLLSDRFSAERPKGSFSTLEIQRTEQGDSAMYLCASSLTTGQETQYFGPGTRLLVL.

J is TRBJ2-1 and V is TRBV27; 7 nucleotides agree with TRBD2. This CDR3 is 13 amino acids long. The germline V gene has CDR1 MNHEY and CDR2 SMNVEV (reference sequence). For the CDR3, the DNA is TGTGCGTCGCGGGAGTACCATCACGATGAGCAGTTCTTC. Translating gives CASREYHHDEQFF.

This chain joins TRBV21-1 and TRBJ2-6; the D call TRBD2 from the table was never checked on the DNA. TRBV21-1 is classified as a pseudogene. This CDR3 region has 17 residues. CDR3 amino acids: CASSKSEGIPGANVLTF. The CDR3 DNA is TGTGCCAGCAGCAAATCGGAGGGAATCCCTGGGGCCAACGTCCTGACTTTC.

The V and J genes are TRBV24-1 and TRBJ1-1, with D hard to call. Germline loops: CDR1 KGHDR, CDR2 SFDVKD. Between the trimmed V and J ends, which lost 4 bases and 9 bases, there was a span of 20 bases. This CDR3 comprises 15 residues. CDR3 residues: CATSESGGYLRKAFF. CDR3 DNA: TGTGCCACCAGTGAATCAGGAGGCTACCTGAGGAAAGCTTTCTTT.

The chain carries TRBV6-5 and TRBJ2-1; 7 bases are shared with TRBD2. Trimming cost V 7 bases and J 9 bases; bases outside gene matches: 9. The CDR3 has 13 amino acids. The germline V gene has CDR1 MNHEY and CDR2 SVGAGI. The CDR3 reads CASISEGLSEQFF. CDR3 coding DNA: TGTGCCAGCATTTCGGAGGGACTAAGTGAGCAGTTCTTC.

The chain uses TRBV28 and TRBJ2-2, with TRBD2 identical over 8 bases. CDR1 and CDR2 (germline): MDHEN, SYDVKM. With V trimmed by 3 bases and J by 6 bases, 6 bases remained unmatched. The CDR3 contains 15 residues. CDR3 nucleotides: TGTGCCAGCAGTTTGTCGGGGGGGGCGTCCGGGGAGCTGTTTTTT. This translates into CASSLSGGASGELFF. Looking up the rest from reference TRBV28 and TRBJ2-2 gives the full variable domain: DVKVTQSSRYLVKRTGEKVFLECVQDMDHENMFWYRQDPGLGLRLIYFSYDVKMKEKGDIPEGYSVSREKKERFSLILESASTNQTSMYLCASSLSGGASGELFFGEGSRLTVL.

The genes are TRBV6-2 or TRBV6-3 and TRBJ2-5, with TRBD2 matching over 10 bases. Germline-derived CDR1 and CDR2 are MNHEY and SVGEGT. V dropped 0 bases and J dropped 4; count of bases not matched to a gene: 14. The CDR3 runs 19 residues. The CDR3 here is CASSYSDDSPTSGVETQYF. Written as DNA, the CDR3 is TGTGCCAGCAGTTACTCCGACGACTCCCCCACTAGCGGGGTAGAGACCCAGTACTTC.

This chain joins TRBV30 and TRBJ2-5, with D perhaps matching TRBD1 (6 bases). The CDR3 totals 11 residues. Germline V gives CDR1 GTSNPN, CDR2 SVGIG (reference sequence). Trimming removed 5 bases from V and 4 bases from J, with 8 bases in between. CDR3 in amino acids: CAWDRLETQYF. CDR3 coding DNA: TGTGCCTGGGACAGGTTAGAGACCCAGTACTTC.

This chain joins TRBV7-2 and TRBJ1-5; D might be TRBD1 (6 bases). V lost 5 bases, J lost 5 bases, and 7 bases lay in between. The CDR3 consists of 12 residues. Per germline, CDR1 SGHTA and CDR2 FQGNSA. The CDR3 bases are TGTGCCAGCAGCAGACAGGATCAGCCCCAGCATTTT. It specifies CASSRQDQPQHF. Together with reference TRBV7-2 and TRBJ1-5, the CDR3 gives the full variable domain: GAGVSQSPSNKVTEKGKDVELRCDPISGHTALYWYRQSLGQGLEFLIYFQGNSAPDKSGLPSDRFSAERTGGSVSTLTIQRTQQEDSAVYLCASSRQDQPQHFGDGTRLSIL.

This chain joins TRBV5-1 and TRBJ1-5; 10 bases are a match to TRBD1. Germline V gives CDR1 SGHRS, CDR2 YFSETQ. V lost 4 bases to trimming and J lost 6 bases; unmatched junction nucleotides: 7. CDR3 length equals 15 residues. This chain's CDR3 is CASSPGQGVGQPQHF. The CDR3 DNA follows: TGCGCCAGCAGCCCCGGACAGGGGGTAGGTCAGCCCCAGCATTTT.

This chain connects TRBV28 to TRBJ2-5, with a weak D call TRBD2 (7 bases). CDR3 size: 13 residues. Germline loops: CDR1 MDHEN, CDR2 SYDVKM. Trimming pared 5 bases from V and 5 bases from J, leaving 12 bases between. CDR3 bases: TGTGCCAGCAGTAGGGGGAGGGGTGAGACCCAGTACTTC. Protein: CASSRGRGETQYF.

The J gene is TRBJ2-5, the V gene TRBV19, with D uncertain. CDR3 length equals 13 residues. Germline CDR1 LNHDA, CDR2 SQIVND (reference sequence). Trimming took 6 bases from V and 2 from J, leaving 10 bases between them. For the CDR3, the DNA is TGTGCCAGTAGGAAAGCGAGTCAAGAGACCCAGTACTTC. Its translation: CASRKASQETQYF.

CDR3 in amino acids: CASSLHKGRGDTEAFF. CDR3 DNA sequence: TGTGCCAGCAGCCTTCATAAGGGCAGGGGGGACACTGAAGCTTTCTTT. The chain couples TRBV9 to TRBJ1-1; the match to TRBD1 covers 7 bases. The CDR3 sequence is 16 residues long. Trimming took 4 bases from V and 3 from J; bases not matched to a gene: 12. Germline CDR1 reads SGDLS; CDR2 reads YYNGEE.

In its sample, this clone was seen a few times. This chain joins TRBV5-6 and TRBJ2-7, with 15 bases identical to TRBD2. CDR3 length: 19 residues. The trim removed 4 bases at V and 0 bases at J, leaving 11 bases unmatched. Germline values: CDR1 SGHDT, CDR2 YYEEEE. The CDR3 DNA is TGTGCCAGCAGCGGACCGGGACTAGCGGGAGGTCCAAGCTCCTACGAGCAGTACTTC. This encodes CASSGPGLAGGPSSYEQYF.

The CDR3 DNA reads TGTGCCAGCAGCTCCGTTGCCGGGACTAGCGGGAAATCGTACAATGAGCAGTTCTTC. Translated, it gives CASSSVAGTSGKSYNEQFF. This chain links TRBV7-9 with TRBJ2-1; 13 bases are shared with TRBD2. Germline V CDR1 and CDR2: SEHNR, FQNEAQ (reference sequence). This CDR3 is built from 19 residues. V lost 4 bases and J lost 4; bases outside the gene matches: 13.

V usage is TRBV7-2 and J usage is TRBJ2-7; TRBD1 might be the D (6 bases). Germline V gene sequence: CDR1 SGHTA, CDR2 FQGNSA. V lost 2 bases and J lost 3, with 11 bases in between. The CDR3 contains 14 residues. The CDR3 bases are TGTGCCAGCAGCTTACAACAGGGCTACTACGAGCAGTACTTC. Protein product: CASSLQQGYYEQYF.

The chain's CDR3 is CASSYQGQDTEAFF. Here the CDR3 DNA reads TGTGCCAGCAGTTACCAGGGACAGGACACTGAAGCTTTCTTT. V is TRBV6-5 and J is TRBJ1-1; 8 nucleotides match TRBD1. The junction had 2 bases not matched to a gene; V was cut back by 2 bases and J by 3 bases. In germline, CDR1 is MNHEY, CDR2 SVGAGI. This CDR3 has 14 residues.

The CDR3, as DNA: TGTGCCACCAGCAGAGATGGTTCGGGGAACACAGATACGCAGTATTTT. It codes for CATSRDGSGNTDTQYF. V usage is TRBV15 and J usage is TRBJ2-3; the D gene is possibly TRBD2 (5 bases). Germline CDR1 is LNHNV and CDR2 is YYDKDF (reference sequence). V lost 0 bases to trimming and J lost 2 bases, with 12 bases between them. CDR3 size: 16 residues.

This clone turned up a few times. The identical CDR3 is also encoded by other nucleotide sequences in the sample. V usage is TRBV7-2 and J usage is TRBJ1-1; TRBD1 might be the D (6 bases). Germline assignment: CDR1 SGHTA and CDR2 FQGNSA. Trimming removed 4 bases from V and 5 bases from J, with 11 bases in between. This CDR3 has 13 residues. In DNA form, the CDR3 reads TGTGCCAGCAGCTCACAGGGTCGGACTGAAGCTTTCTTT. It translates to CASSSQGRTEAFF.

A remark on this clone: One end of the junction varies from germline; a read error may be responsible. The J gene is TRBJ2-2, the V gene TRBV2; 8 positions agree with TRBD2. Looked up from germline, CDR1 is SNHLY and CDR2 is FYNNEI. The CDR3 loop spans 15 amino acids. The CDR3 loop is CASREAGVGTGELFF. Written as DNA, the CDR3 is TGTGCCAGCAGGGAAGCGGGAGTAGGGACCGGGGAGCTGTTTTTT.